This T cell receptor beta chain was recorded in a study of shared clonotypes between healthy human individuals. Study details: A donor's plate count was three for CD4 naive and three for CD4 memory; CD8 naive had two and CD8 memory one. Whole-study findings and limits: Since donors were few, the genetic and exposure-history diversity represented was limited. Clonotypes not shared had lower generation probabilities than those common to all four donors.

With respect to this clone: The antigen is unknown. The same CDR3 is also encoded by other DNA sequences in this sample.

Generated by immunoSEQ multiplex PCR, the TCRdb table keeps only in-frame clones and is missing some. Here the sample spans roughly 2 million clones, 95% being singletons. This CDR3 has 12 residues. Between the trimmed V and J ends, which lost 0 bases and 4 bases, there was a span of 4 bases. CDR1 and CDR2 from the germline V gene are SGHRS and YFSETQ. This receptor was obtained from a man aged 18-30 years in good health. Sequencing was performed on naive CD4+ T cells sorted from blood. The sample's subset: CD45RA+ positively selected. The chain is built from TRBV5-1 and TRBJ1-2; D is unresolved. The CDR3 reads CASSLAGYGYTF. The CDR3 coding sequence is TGCGCCAGCAGCTTGGCGGGCTATGGCTACACCTTC. Looking up the rest from reference TRBV5-1 and TRBJ1-2 gives the full variable domain: KAGVTQTPRYLIKTRGQQVTLSCSPISGHRSVSWYQQTPGQGLQFLFEYFSETQRNKGNFPGRFSGRQFSNSRSEMNVSTLELGDSALYLCASSLAGYGYTFGSGTRLTVV.